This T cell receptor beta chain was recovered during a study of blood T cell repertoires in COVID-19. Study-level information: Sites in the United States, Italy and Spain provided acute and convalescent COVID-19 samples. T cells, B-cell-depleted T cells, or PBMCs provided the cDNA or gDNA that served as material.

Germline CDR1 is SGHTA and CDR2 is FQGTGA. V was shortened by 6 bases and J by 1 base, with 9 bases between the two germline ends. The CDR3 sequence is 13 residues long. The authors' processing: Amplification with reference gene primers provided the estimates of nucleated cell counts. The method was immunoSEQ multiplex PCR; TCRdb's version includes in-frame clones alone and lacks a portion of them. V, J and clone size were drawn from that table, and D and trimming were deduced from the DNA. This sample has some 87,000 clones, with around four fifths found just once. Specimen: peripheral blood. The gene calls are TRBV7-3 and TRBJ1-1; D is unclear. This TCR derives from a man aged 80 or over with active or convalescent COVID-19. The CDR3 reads CASSRTGNTEAFF. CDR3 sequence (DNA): TGTGCCAGCAGTCGGACTGGGAACACTGAAGCTTTCTTT.